This TCR beta chain came from a study of cytomegalovirus exposure and HLA in healthy donors. Primers for the PCR totalled 60 Vbeta and 13 Jbeta. The repertoire was sequenced with immunoSEQ multiplex PCR; TCRdb's copy has only in-frame clones and lacks some. Here the sample spans 100,000 to 150,000 clones, about three quarters being singletons. Points from the study as a whole: With further analysis later on, most CMV-associated TCR beta chains appeared HLA-restricted. The study recorded 160 or so TCR beta chains that were cytomegalovirus-associated.

Regarding this clone: The antigen remains undetermined.

Unmatched junction bases numbered 5, after V lost 4 bases and J lost 1 base. The CDR3 has 16 residues. Looked up from germline, CDR1 is LNHDA and CDR2 is SQIVND (reference sequence). Sample: PBMCs. The chain combines TRBV19 with TRBJ2-5; 11 positions match TRBD2. The clonotype comes from a woman in her sixties or seventies in good health and CMV-seropositive. CDR3 sequence (DNA): TGTGCCAGTAGTACGAGACTAGCGGGGACCCAAGAGACCCAGTACTTC. This gives the protein CASSTRLAGTQETQYF.